This record looks at one TCR beta chain sequence and its context. This sample was taken from a study of CD8+ T cells in alopecia areata. The CDR3 contains 15 residues. The germline V gene encodes CDR1 SGHDT and CDR2 YYEEEE. Trimming stripped 3 bases from V and 3 bases from J, with 12 bases between. The authors extracted RNA and reverse transcribed it into cDNA as the sequencing template. The data were produced by immunoSEQ multiplex PCR, yet TCRdb's version contains in-frame clones alone and is incomplete. The data hold more than 200,000 clones, with around 66% observed a single time. The treatment was: oral pan-JAK inhibitor, 5-10 mg twice daily.

The sample here was CD4+ T cells sorted from blood, taken at week 4, from a patient treated with tofacitinib. The rearrangement links TRBV5-6 to TRBJ1-4; a possible D gene is TRBD1 (5 bases). The sequence derives from a human donor with alopecia areata. The chain's CDR3 is CASSSLGAANEKLFF. The CDR3, as DNA: TGTGCCAGCAGCTCCCTAGGGGCCGCTAATGAAAAACTGTTTTTT.